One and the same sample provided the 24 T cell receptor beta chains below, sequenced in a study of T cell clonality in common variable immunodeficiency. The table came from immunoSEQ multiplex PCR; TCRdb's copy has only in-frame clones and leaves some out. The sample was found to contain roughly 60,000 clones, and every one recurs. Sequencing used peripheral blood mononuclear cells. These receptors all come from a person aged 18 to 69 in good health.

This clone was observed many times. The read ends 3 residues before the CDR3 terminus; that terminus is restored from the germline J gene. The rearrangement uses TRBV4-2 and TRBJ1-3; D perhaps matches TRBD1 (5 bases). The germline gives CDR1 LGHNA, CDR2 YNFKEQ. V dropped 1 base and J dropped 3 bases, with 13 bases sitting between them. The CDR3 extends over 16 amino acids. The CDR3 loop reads CASSQAGQALGNTIYF. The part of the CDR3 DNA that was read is TGTGCCAGCAGCCAAGCAGGGCAGGCGCTTGGAAACACC.

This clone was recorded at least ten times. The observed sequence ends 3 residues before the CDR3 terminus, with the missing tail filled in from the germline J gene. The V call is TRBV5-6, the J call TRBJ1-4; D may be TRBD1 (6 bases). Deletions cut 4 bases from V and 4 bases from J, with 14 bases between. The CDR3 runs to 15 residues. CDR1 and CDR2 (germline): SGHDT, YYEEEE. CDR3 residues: CASSLRQGFNEKLFF. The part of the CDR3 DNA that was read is TGTGCCAGCAGCCTCCGCCAGGGGTTTAATGAAAAA.

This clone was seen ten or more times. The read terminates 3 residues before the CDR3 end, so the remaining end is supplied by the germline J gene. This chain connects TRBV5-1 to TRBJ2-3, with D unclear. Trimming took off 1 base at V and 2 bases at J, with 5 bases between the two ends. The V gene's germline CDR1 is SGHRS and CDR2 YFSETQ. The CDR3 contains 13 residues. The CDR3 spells CASSLTATDTQYF. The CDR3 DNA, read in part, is TGCGCCAGCAGCTTGACAGCCACAGATACG.

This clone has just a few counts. Partial CDR3 DNA: TGTGCCAGCAGCCCCGGGACACTCTACGAG. Amino acids: CASSPGTLYE. The entire CDR3 protein is CASSPGTLYEQYF. The rearrangement uses TRBV11-2 and TRBJ2-7; D is perhaps TRBD1 (6 bases). The observed sequence ends 3 residues before the CDR3 terminus, with the missing tail filled in from the germline J gene. CDR3 length: 13 amino acids. Trimming took 5 bases from V and 3 from J, leaving 11 bases between them. The V gene's germline CDR1 is SGHAT and CDR2 FQNNGV.

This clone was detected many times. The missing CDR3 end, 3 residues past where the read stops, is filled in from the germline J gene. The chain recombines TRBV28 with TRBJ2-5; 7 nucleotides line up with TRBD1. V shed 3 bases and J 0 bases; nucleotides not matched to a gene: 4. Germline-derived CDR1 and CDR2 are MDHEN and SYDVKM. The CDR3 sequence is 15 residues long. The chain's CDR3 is CASSFLTGNQETQYF. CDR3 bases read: TGTGCCAGCAGTTTCCTGACAGGGAACCAAGAGACC.

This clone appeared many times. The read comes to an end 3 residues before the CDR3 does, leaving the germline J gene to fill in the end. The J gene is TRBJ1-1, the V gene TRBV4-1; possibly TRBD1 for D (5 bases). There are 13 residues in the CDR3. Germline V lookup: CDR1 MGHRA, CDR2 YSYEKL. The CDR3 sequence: CASSQDQGLIAFF. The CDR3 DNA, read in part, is TGCGCCAGCAGCCAAGATCAGGGACTGATA.

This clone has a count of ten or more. This chain's CDR3 is CASSEDRGVANQPQHF. CDR3 DNA (partial): TGTGCCAGCAGTGAAGACAGGGGAGTTGCCAATCAGCCC. V and J are TRBV6-1 and TRBJ1-5, with 7 bases that match TRBD1. The CDR3 end lies 3 residues beyond the end of the read and is filled in from the germline J gene. The CDR3 totals 16 residues. Per the germline V gene, CDR1 is MNHNS and CDR2 is SASEGT. V was pared by 1 base and J by 3 bases, with 6 bases of the junction left unmatched.

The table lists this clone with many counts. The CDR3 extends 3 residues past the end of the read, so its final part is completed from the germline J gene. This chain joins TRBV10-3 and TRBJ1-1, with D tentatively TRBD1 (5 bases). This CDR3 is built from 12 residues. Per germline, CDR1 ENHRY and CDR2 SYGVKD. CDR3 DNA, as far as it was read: TGTATGGCAGGGAAGGATGGCACTGAA. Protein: CMAGKDGTE. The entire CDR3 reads CMAGKDGTEAFF.

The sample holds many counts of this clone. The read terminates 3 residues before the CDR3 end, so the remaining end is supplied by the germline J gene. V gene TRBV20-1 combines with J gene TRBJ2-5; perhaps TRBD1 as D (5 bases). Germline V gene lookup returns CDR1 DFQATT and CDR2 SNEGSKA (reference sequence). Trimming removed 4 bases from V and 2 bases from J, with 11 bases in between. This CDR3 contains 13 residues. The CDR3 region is CSATGQPQETQYF. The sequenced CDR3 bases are TGCAGTGCTACAGGACAACCTCAAGAGACC.

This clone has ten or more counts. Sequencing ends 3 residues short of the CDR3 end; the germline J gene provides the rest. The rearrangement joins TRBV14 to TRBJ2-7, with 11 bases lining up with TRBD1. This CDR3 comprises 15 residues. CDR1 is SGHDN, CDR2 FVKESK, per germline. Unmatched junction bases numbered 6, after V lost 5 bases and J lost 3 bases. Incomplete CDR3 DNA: TGTGCCAGCAGCGACGGGACAGGGGGAAGCTACGAG. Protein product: CASSDGTGGSYE. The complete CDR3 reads CASSDGTGGSYEQYF.

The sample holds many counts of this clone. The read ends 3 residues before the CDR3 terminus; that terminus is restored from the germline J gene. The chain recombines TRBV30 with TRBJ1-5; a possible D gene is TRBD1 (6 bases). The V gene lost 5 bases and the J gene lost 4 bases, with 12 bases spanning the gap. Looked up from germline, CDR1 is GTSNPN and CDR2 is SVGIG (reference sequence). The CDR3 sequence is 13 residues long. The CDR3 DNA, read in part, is TGTGCCTGGGCAGGGGCCCAAAATCAGCCC. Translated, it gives CAWAGAQNQP. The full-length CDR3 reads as CAWAGAQNQPQHF.

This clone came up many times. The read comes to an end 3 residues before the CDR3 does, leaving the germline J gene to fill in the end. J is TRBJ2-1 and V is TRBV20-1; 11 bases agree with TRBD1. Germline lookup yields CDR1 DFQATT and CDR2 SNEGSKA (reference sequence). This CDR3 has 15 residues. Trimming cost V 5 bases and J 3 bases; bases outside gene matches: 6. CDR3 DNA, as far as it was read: TGCAGTGCTCCTACCGGGACAGGGGGCTACAATGAG. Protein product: CSAPTGTGGYNE. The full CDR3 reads CSAPTGTGGYNEQFF.

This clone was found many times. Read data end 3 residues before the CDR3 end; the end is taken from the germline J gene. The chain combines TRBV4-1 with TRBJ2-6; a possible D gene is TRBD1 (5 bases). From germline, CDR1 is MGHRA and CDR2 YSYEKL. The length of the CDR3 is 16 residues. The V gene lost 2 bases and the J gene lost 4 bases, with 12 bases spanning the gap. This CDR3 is CASSQQGVWGANVLTF. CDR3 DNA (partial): TGCGCCAGCAGCCAACAAGGGGTGTGGGGGGCCAACGTC.

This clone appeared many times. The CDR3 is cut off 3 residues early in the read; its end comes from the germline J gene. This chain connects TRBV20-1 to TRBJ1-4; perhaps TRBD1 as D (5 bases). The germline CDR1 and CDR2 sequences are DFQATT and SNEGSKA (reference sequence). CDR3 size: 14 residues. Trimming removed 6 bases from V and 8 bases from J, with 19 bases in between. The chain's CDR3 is CSAPPVGAGEKLFF. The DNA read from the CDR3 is TGCAGTGCCCCCCCCGTTGGGGCAGGAGAAAAA.

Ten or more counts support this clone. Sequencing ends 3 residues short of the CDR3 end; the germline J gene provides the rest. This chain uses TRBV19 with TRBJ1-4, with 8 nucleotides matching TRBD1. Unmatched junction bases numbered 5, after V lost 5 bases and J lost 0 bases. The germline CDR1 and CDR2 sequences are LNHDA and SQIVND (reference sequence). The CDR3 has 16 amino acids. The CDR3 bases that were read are TGTGCCAGTAGTTCAGGGGGCTGGACAACTAATGAAAAA. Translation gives CASSSGGWTTNEK. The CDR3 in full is CASSSGGWTTNEKLFF.

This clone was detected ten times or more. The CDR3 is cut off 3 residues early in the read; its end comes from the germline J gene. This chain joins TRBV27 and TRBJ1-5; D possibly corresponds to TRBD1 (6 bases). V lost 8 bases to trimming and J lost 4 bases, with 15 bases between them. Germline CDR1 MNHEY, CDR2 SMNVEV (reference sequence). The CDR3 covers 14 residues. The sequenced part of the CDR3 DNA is TGTGCCAGCCAGGCCAGGGGAGGGAATCAGCCC. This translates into CASQARGGNQP. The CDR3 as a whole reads CASQARGGNQPQHF.

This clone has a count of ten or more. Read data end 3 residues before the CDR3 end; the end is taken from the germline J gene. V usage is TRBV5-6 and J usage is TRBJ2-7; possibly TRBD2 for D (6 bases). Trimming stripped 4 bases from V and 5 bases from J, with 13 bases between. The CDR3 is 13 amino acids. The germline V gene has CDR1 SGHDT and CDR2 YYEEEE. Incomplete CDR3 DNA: TGTGCCAGCAGCCCGACTAGGTTCCACGAG. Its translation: CASSPTRFHE. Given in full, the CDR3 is CASSPTRFHEQYF.

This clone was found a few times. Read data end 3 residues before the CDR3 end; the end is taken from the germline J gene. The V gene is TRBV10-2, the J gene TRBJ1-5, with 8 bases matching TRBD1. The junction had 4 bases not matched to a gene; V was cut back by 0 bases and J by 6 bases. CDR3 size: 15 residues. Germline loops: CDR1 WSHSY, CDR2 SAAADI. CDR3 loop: CASSESGQGSQPQHF. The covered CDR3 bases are TGCGCCAGCAGTGAGTCAGGACAGGGAAGTCAGCCC.

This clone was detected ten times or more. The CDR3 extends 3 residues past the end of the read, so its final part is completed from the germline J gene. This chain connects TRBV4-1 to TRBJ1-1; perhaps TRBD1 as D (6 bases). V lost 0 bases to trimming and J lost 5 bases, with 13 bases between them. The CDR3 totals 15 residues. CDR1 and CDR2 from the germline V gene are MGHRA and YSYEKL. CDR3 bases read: TGCGCCAGCAGCCAAGATGCCGGGGGGCGTACTGAA. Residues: CASSQDAGGRTE. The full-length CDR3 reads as CASSQDAGGRTEAFF.

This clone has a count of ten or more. The sequenced part of the CDR3 DNA is TGCGCCAGCAGCTTGGAGGGACTAGCGGCCTACGAG. Translating it yields CASSLEGLAAYE. The full-length CDR3 reads as CASSLEGLAAYEQYF. This chain links TRBV5-1 with TRBJ2-7, with 11 bases identical to TRBD2. The read finishes 3 residues shy of the CDR3 end, and the germline J gene is used to complete it. CDR1 and CDR2 from the germline V gene are SGHRS and YFSETQ. The CDR3 totals 15 residues. The trim removed 0 bases at V and 2 bases at J, leaving 1 base unmatched. Full variable domain (rest looked up from reference TRBV5-1 and TRBJ2-7): KAGVTQTPRYLIKTRGQQVTLSCSPISGHRSVSWYQQTPGQGLQFLFEYFSETQRNKGNFPGRFSGRQFSNSRSEMNVSTLELGDSALYLCASSLEGLAAYEQYFGPGTRLTVT.

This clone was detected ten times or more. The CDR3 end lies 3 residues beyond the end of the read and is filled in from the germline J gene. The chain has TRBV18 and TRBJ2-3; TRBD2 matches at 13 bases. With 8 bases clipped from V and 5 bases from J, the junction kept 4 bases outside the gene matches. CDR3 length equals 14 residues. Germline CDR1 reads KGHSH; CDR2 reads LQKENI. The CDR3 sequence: CASRTSGSIDTQYF. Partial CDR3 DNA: TGTGCCAGCAGGACTAGCGGGAGTATAGATACG.

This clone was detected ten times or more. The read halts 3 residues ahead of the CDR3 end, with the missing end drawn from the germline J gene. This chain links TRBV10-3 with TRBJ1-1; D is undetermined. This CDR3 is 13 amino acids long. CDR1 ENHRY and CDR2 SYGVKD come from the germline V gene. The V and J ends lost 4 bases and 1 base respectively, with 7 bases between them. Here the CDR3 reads CAISGTENTEAFF. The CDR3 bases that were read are TGTGCCATCAGTGGGACTGAGAACACTGAA.

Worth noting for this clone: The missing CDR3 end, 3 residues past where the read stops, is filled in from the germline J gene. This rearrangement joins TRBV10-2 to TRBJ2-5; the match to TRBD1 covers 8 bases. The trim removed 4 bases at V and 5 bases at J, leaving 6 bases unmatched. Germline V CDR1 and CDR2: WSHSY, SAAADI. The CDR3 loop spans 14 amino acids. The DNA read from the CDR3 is TGCGCCAGCAGTGGGCAGGGGGCGCGGGAGACC. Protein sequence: CASSGQGARET. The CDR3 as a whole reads CASSGQGARETQYF.

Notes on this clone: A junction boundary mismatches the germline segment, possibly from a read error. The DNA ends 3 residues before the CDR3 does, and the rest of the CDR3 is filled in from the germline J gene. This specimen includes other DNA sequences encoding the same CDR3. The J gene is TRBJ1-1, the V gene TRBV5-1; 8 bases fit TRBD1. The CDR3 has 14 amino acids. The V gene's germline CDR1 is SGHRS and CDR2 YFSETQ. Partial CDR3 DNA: TGCGCCAGCAGCTCAGCAGGGGGCTACACCGAA. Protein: CASSSAGGYTE. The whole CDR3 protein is CASSSAGGYTEAFF.